The sequence of this T cell receptor (beta chain) was determined in a study of blood T cell repertoires in COVID-19. About the study: Samples of COVID-19 (acute and convalescent) were obtained from the United States, Italy and Spain. Sample material is recorded as cDNA or gDNA derived from T cells, B-cell-depleted T cells, or PBMCs.

V lost 11 bases to trimming and J lost 0 bases; unmatched junction nucleotides: 7. The CDR3 is 15 residues long. From germline, CDR1 is SNHLY and CDR2 FYNNEI. The authors' processing: Nucleated cell counts were estimated from reference gene primer amplification. The protocol was immunoSEQ multiplex PCR, while the TCRdb copy is restricted to in-frame clones and leaves out a portion. V and J calls and clone size are as listed in that table; D and trimming were resolved from the DNA. The table includes over 200,000 clones, around 86% detected once. The chain combines TRBV2 with TRBJ2-2; 9 bases align to TRBD2. The sequenced sample consisted of peripheral blood. This sequence was found in a man aged 55-75 years who had recovered from COVID-19. The CDR3 spells CASIAGATNTGELFF. CDR3 nucleotides: TGTGCCTCCATAGCGGGAGCCACGAACACCGGGGAGCTGTTTTTT.